This T cell receptor beta chain was recovered during a study of blood T cell repertoires in COVID-19. As for the study in general: The analysed material was cDNA or gDNA that came from T cells, B-cell-depleted T cells, or PBMCs.

Repertoires were generated with immunoSEQ multiplex PCR, while TCRdb's copy carries only in-frame clones and drops some. The sample lists about 20,000 clones; over 80% were seen once. Trimming cost V 0 bases and J 8 bases; bases outside gene matches: 15. The CDR3 is made up of 18 amino acids. Germline lookup yields CDR1 LNHNV and CDR2 YYDKDF (reference sequence). This rearrangement joins TRBV15 to TRBJ1-4; 7 nucleotides agree with TRBD1. The sample taken for sequencing was peripheral blood. The origin of this receptor is a man aged 80 or over with active or convalescent COVID-19. The CDR3 reads CATSRDFLGAGQLEKLFF. The CDR3 DNA follows: TGTGCCACCAGCAGAGATTTTTTAGGTGCGGGACAGTTGGAAAAACTGTTTTTT.